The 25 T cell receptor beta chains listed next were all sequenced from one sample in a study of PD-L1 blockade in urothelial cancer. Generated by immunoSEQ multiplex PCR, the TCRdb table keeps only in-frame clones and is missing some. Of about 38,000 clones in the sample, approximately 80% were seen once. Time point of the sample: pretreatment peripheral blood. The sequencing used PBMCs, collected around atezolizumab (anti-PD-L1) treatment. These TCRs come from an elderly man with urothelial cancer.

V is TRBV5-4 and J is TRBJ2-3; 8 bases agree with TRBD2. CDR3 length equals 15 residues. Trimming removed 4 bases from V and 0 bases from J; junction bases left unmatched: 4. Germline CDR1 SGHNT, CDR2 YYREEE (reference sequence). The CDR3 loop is CASSQTSGSTDTQYF. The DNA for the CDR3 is TGTGCCAGCAGCCAAACTAGCGGTAGCACAGATACGCAGTATTTT.

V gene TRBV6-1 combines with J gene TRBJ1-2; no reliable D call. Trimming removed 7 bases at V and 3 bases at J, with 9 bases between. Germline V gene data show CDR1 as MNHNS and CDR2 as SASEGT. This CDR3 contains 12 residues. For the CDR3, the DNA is TGTGCCAGCATGGCAGAGGACTATGGCTACACCTTC. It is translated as CASMAEDYGYTF.

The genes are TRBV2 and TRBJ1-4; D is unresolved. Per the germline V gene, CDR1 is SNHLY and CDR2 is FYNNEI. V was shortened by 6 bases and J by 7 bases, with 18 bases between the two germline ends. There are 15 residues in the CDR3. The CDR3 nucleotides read TGTGCCAGCAGCCCCCCCCGGATGGGAGGTGAAAAACTGTTTTTT. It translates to CASSPPRMGGEKLFF.

CDR3 in amino acids: CASSSQGGIAEPQHF. The CDR3 DNA reads TGTGCCAGCAGCTCACAGGGGGGGATTGCAGAGCCCCAGCATTTT. V gene TRBV7-2 combines with J gene TRBJ1-5; 8 bases agree with TRBD1. Trimming at V came to 4 bases and at J to 8 bases, leaving 10 bases not matched to a gene. The CDR3 runs to 15 residues. Looked up from germline, CDR1 is SGHTA and CDR2 is FQGNSA.

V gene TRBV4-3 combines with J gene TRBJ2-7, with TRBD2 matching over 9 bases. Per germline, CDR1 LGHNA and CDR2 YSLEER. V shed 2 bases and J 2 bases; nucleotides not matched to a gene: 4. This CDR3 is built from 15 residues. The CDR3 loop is CASSQHIAGAYEQYF. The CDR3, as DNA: TGCGCCAGCAGCCAACATATAGCGGGAGCCTACGAGCAGTACTTC.

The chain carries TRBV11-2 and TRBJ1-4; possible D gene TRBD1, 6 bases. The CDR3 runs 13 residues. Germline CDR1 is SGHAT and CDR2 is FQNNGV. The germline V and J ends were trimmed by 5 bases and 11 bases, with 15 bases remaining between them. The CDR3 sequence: CASSPGGPGKLFF. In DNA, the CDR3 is TGTGCCAGCAGCCCGGGGGGCCCTGGGAAACTGTTTTTT.

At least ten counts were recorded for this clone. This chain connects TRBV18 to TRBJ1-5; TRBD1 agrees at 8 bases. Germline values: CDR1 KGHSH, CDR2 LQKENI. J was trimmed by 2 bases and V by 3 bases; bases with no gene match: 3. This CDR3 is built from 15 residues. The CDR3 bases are TGTGCCAGCTCACCTGACAGGGGCGGCAATCAGCCCCAGCATTTT. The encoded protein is CASSPDRGGNQPQHF. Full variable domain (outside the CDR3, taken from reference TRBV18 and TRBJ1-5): NAGVMQNPRHLVRRRGQEARLRCSPMKGHSHVYWYRQLPEEGLKFMVYLQKENIIDESGMPKERFSAEFPKEGPSILRIQQVVRGDSAAYFCASSPDRGGNQPQHFGDGTRLSIL.

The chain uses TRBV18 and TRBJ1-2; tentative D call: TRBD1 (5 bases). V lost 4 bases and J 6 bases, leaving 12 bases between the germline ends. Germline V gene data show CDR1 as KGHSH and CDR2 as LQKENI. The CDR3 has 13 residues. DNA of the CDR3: TGTGCCAGCTCACGGCCGGAGGGGAATGGCTACACCTTC. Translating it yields CASSRPEGNGYTF.

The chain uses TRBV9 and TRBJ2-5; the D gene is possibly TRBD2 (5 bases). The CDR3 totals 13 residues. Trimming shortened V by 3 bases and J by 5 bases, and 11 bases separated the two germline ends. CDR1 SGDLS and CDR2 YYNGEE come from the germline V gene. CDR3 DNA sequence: TGTGCCAGCAGCGGGACTCGAGGGGAGACCCAGTACTTC. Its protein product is CASSGTRGETQYF.

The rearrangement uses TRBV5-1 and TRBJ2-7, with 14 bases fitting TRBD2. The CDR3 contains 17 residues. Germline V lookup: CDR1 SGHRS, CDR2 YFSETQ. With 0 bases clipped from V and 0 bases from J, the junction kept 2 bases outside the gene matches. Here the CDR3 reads CASSLGLAGGSSYEQYF. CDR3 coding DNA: TGCGCCAGCAGCTTGGGACTAGCGGGAGGGAGCTCCTACGAGCAGTACTTC.

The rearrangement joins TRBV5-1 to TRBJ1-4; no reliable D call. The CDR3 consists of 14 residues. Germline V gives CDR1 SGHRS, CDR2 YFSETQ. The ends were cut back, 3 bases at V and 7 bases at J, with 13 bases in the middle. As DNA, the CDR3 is TGCGCCAGCAGCTCTTCCGTCGGGTCTGAAAAACTGTTTTTT. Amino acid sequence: CASSSSVGSEKLFF. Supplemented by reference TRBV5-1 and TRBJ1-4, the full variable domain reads KAGVTQTPRYLIKTRGQQVTLSCSPISGHRSVSWYQQTPGQGLQFLFEYFSETQRNKGNFPGRFSGRQFSNSRSEMNVSTLELGDSALYLCASSSSVGSEKLFFGSGTQLSVL.

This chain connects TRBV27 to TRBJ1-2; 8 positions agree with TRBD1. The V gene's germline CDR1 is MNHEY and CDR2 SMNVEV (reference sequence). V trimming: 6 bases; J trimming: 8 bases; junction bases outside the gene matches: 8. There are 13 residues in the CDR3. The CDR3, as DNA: TGTGCCAGCAGGTCTGGACAGGGAAAAGGCTACACCTTC. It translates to CASRSGQGKGYTF.

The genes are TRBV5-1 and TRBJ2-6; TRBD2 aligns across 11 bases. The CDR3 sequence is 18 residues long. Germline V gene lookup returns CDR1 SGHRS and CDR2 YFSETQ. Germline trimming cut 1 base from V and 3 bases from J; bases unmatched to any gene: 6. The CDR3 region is CASSLLVAGGYGANVLTF. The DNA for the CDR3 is TGCGCCAGCAGCTTGTTAGTAGCGGGAGGGTATGGGGCCAACGTCCTGACTTTC.

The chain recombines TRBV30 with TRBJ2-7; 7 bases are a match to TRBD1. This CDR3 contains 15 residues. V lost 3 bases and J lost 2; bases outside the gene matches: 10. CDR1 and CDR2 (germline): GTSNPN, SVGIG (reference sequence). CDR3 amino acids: CAWRIRQGTPYEQYF. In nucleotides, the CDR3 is TGTGCCTGGAGAATACGACAGGGAACTCCCTACGAGCAGTACTTC.

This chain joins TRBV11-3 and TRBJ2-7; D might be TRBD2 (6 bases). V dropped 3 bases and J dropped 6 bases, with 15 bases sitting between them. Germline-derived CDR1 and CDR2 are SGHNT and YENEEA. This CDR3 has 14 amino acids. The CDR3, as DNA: TGTGCCAGCAGCTTGTCTCCGGGGGTGGGCGAGCAGTACTTC. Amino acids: CASSLSPGVGEQYF.

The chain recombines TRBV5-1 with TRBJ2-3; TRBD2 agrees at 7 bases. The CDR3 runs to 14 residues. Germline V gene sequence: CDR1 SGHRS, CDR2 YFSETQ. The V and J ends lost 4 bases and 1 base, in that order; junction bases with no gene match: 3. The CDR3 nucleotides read TGCGCCAGCAGCATAACTAGCGGCACAGATACGCAGTATTTT. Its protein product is CASSITSGTDTQYF.

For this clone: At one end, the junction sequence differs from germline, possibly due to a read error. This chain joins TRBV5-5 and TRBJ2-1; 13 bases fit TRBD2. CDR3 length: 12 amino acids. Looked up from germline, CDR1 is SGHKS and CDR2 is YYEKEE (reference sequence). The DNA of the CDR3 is TGTGCCAGCAGCTCTGGACTAGCGGGAGAGGTCTTC. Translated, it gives CASSSGLAGEVF.

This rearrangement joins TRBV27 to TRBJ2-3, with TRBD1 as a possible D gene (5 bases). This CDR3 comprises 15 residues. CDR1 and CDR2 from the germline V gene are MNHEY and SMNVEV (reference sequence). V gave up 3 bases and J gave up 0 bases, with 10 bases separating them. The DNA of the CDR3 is TGTGCCAGCAGTTTCGGCAGGGTCAGCACAGATACGCAGTATTTT. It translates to CASSFGRVSTDTQYF.

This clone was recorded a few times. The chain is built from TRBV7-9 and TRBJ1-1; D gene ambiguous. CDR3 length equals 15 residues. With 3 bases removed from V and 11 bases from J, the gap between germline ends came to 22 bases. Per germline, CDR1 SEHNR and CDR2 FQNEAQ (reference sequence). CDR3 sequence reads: CASSLREDGLNGAFF. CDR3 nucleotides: TGTGCCAGCAGCTTGAGGGAAGACGGGCTGAATGGCGCTTTCTTT.

DNA of the CDR3: TGTGCCTGGCTTGGTAGCTCCTACGAGCAGTACTTC. This codes for CAWLGSSYEQYF. This chain joins TRBV30 and TRBJ2-7; no firm D call. V lost 5 bases and J lost 0, with 8 bases in between. This CDR3 contains 12 residues. CDR1 is GTSNPN and CDR2 is SVGIG in the germline V gene (reference sequence).

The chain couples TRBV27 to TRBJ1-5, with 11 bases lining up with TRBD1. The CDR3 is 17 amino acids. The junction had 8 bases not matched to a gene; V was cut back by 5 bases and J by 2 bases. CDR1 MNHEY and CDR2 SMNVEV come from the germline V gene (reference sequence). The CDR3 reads CASSPRTGGWGNQPQHF. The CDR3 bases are TGTGCCAGCAGTCCGAGGACAGGGGGCTGGGGCAATCAGCCCCAGCATTTT.

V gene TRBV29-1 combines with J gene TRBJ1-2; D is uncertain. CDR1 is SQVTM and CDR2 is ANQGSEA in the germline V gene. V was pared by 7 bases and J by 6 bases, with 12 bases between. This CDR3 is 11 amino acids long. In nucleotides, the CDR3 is TGCAGCGCCCGCGGCGGCAATGGCTACACCTTC. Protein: CSARGGNGYTF.

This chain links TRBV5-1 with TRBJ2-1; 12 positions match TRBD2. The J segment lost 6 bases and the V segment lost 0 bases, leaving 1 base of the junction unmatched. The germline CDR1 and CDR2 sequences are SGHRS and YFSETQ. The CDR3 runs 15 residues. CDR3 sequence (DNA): TGCGCCAGCAGCTTGGCTAGCGGGAGGGCCAATGAGCAGTTCTTC. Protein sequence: CASSLASGRANEQFF.

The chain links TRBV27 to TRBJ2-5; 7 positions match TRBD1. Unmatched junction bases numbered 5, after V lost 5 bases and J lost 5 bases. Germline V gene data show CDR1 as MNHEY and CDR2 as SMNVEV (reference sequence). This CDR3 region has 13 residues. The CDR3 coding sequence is TGTGCCAGCAGTCCAACAGGGGAGGAGACCCAGTACTTC. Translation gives CASSPTGEETQYF.

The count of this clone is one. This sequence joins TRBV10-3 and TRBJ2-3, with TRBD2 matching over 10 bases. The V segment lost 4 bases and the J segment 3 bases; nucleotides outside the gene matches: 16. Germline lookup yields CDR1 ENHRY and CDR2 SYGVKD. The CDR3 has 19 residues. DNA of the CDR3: TGTGCCATCAGTGGTTTCCTCTCCGGGACTAGCGTCGAGACAGATACGCAGTATTTT. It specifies CAISGFLSGTSVETDTQYF.